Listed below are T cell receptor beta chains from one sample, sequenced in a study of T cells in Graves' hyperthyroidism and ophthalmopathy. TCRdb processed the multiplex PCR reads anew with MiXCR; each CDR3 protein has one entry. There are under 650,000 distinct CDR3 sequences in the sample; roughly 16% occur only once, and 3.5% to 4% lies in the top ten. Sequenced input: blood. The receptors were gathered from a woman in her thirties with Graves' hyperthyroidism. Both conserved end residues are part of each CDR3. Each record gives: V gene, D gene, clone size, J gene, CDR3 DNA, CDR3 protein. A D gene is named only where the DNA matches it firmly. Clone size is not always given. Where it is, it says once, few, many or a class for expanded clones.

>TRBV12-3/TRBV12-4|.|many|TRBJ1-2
TGTGCCAGCACACCAACAGACAGCCCCTATGGCTACACCTTC
CASTPTDSPYGYTF
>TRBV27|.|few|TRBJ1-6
TGTGCCAGCAAGCCCTGGGACTCACCCCTCCACTTT
CASKPWDSPLHF
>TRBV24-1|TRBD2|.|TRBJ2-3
TGTGCCGCCAGGGGACTAGCGGGAGAGGAAGATACGCAGTATTTT
CAARGLAGEEDTQYF
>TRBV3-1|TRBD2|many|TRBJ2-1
TGTGCCAGCAGCCAGAGCGGGAGTGCCTACAATGAGCAGTTCTTC
CASSQSGSAYNEQFF
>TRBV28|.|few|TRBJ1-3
TGTGCCAGCAGCCTACCGGTGGGTGGAAACACCATATATTTT
CASSLPVGGNTIYF
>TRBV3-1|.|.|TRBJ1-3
TGTGCCAGCAGCCCGGGGACCGCGGGGAGCACCATATATTTT
CASSPGTAGSTIYF
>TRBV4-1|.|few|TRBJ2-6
TGCGCCAGCAGCCAGTTATCTGGGGCCAACGTCCTGACTTTC
CASSQLSGANVLTF
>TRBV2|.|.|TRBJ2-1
TGTGCCAGCACCTATGAACTAGGGTCCTACAATGAGCAGTTCTTC
CASTYELGSYNEQFF
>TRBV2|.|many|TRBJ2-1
TGTGCCAGCAGTGAATGGGCCTCACTCAATGAGCAGTTCTTC
CASSEWASLNEQFF
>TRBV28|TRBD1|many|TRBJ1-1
TGTGCCAGCAGTGAACCAGGGGGCGGGACTGAAGCTTTCTTT
CASSEPGGGTEAFF
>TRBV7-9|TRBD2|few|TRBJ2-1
TGTGCCAGCAGATCGAGCGGGAGGGCAAACAATGAGCAGTTCTTC
CASRSSGRANNEQFF
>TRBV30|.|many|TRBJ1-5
TGTGCCTGGAGTACCGGCCCCAATCAGCCCCAGCATTTT
CAWSTGPNQPQHF
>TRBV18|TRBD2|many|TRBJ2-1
TGTGCCAGCTCATCTAGCGGGAACTCCTACAATGAGCAGTTCTTC
CASSSSGNSYNEQFF
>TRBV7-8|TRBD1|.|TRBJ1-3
TGTGCCAGCAGCGCAGTCATGACAGGGAGCGGAAACACCATATATTTT
CASSAVMTGSGNTIYF
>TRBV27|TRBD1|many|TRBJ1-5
TGTGCCAGCAGTGCAGGACAGGGAGTTCAGCCCCAGCATTTT
CASSAGQGVQPQHF
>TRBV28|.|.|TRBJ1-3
TGTGCCAGCAGTGTATCGGGGGGAAACACCATATATTTT
CASSVSGGNTIYF
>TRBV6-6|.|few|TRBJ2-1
TGTGCCAGCAGTTACGGGGACCCACGCGATGAGCAGTTCTTC
CASSYGDPRDEQFF
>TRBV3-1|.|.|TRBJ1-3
TGTGCCAGCAGCCAAGAACCGGGGGGGCCTGCAAACACCATATATTTT
CASSQEPGGPANTIYF
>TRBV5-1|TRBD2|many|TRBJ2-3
TGCGCCAGCAGCTTGGGAACTAGCGGGAGTTCGTCAGATACGCAGTATTTT
CASSLGTSGSSSDTQYF
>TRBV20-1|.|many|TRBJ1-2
TGCAGTGCTAGAGATGGGGGGGGGGGCTATGGCTACACCTTC
CSARDGGGGYGYTF
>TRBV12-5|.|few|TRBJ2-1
TGTGCTAGTGCCTTGGGGGCAGGGGTCGATTACAATGAGCAGTTCTTC
CASALGAGVDYNEQFF
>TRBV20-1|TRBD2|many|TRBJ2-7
TGCAGTGCTAGGGTACTAGCGGGCTCCTACGAGCAGTACTTC
CSARVLAGSYEQYF
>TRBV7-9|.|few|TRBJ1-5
TGTGCCAGCAGCTTAGGGCCCGAAACCCAGCATTTT
CASSLGPETQHF
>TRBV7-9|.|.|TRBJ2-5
TGTGCCAGCAGCCTTTGGGACTTTCCGGTGGGGACCCAGTACTTC
CASSLWDFPVGTQYF
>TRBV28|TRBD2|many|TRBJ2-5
TGTGCCAGCAGTCCCATGCGACTAGCGGGAGAAGAGACCCAGTACTTC
CASSPMRLAGEETQYF
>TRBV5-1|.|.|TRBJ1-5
TGCGCCAGCAGCTTCGCGGAGGGTGGCACAGATACGCAGCATTTT
CASSFAEGGTDTQHF
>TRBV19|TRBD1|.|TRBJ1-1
TGTGCCAGTACCCCCGGACAGGCGGGGAACACTGAAGCTTTCTTT
CASTPGQAGNTEAFF
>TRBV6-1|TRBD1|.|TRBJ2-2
TGTGCCAGCAGTTTAACCCAGGGGGCTACCGGGGAGCTGTTTTTT
CASSLTQGATGELFF
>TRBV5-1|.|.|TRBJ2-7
TGCGCCAGCAGCTTGGGACGCGGGGAGCAGCACTTC
CASSLGRGEQHF
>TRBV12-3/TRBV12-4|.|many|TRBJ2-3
TGTGCCAGCAGTTTAGCGGTCGCGGATACGCAGTATTTT
CASSLAVADTQYF
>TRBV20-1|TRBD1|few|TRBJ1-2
TGCAGTGCTAGAAATACAGGGGAGGGTGGCTACACCTTC
CSARNTGEGGYTF
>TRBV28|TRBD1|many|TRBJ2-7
TGTGCCAGCATCAGGACAGGGGGCTCCTACGAGCAGTACTTC
CASIRTGGSYEQYF
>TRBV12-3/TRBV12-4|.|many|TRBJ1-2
TGTGCCAGCAGGGGGGGATCACAGGGACGTCACTATGGCTACACCTTC
CASRGGSQGRHYGYTF
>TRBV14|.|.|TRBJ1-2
TGTGCCAGCAGCCACGAAGGTGCTGGTGGCTACACCTTC
CASSHEGAGGYTF
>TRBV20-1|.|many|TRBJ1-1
TGCAGTGCTAGAGACCGGACGGGCTATTTCATGAACACTGAAGCTTTCTTT
CSARDRTGYFMNTEAFF
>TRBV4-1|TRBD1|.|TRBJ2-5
TGCGCCAGCAGCCAAGAAGCCGGGACAGTCCAAGAGACCCAGTACTTC
CASSQEAGTVQETQYF
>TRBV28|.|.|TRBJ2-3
TGTGCCAGCGGTACCCGAAGCCGGCGCGGGACGGATACGCAGTATTTT
CASGTRSRRGTDTQYF
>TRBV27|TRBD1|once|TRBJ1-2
TGTGCCAGCAGCCTGACAGGGGACGGGTATGGCTACACCTTC
CASSLTGDGYGYTF
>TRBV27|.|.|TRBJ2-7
TGTGCCAGCAGTGAAACAGCCCTCTACGAGCAGTACTTC
CASSETALYEQYF
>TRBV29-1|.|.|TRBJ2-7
TGCAGCGTCACCACTGAGGGCGACGAGCAGTACTTC
CSVTTEGDEQYF
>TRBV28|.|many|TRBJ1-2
TGTGCCAGCAGCATCGGTGGGACACAGGGACGAAATGGCTACACCTTC
CASSIGGTQGRNGYTF
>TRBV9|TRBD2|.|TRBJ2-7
TGTGCCAGCAGCGGGCCCTTAGCGGGAGGCCCCTACGAGCAGTACTTC
CASSGPLAGGPYEQYF
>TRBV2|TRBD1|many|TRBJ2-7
TGTGCCAGCAGGTCACTTCACCCCGGGACAGAGAACCACGAGCAGTACTTC
CASRSLHPGTENHEQYF
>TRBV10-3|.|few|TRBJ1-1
TGTGCCACCCGACAGGTCCCAATGAACACTGAAGCTTTCTTT
CATRQVPMNTEAFF
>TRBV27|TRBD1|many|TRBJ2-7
TGTGCCAGCAGTTTCCGACAGGGCACCTACGAGCAGTACTTC
CASSFRQGTYEQYF
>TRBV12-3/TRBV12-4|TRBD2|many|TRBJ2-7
TGTGCCAGCAGTTTTACTACTAGCGGGAGTTCCTACGAGCAGTACTTC
CASSFTTSGSSYEQYF
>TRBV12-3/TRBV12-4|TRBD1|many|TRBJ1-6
TGTGCCAGCAGTGACAGGGCGCATAATTCACCCCTCCACTTT
CASSDRAHNSPLHF
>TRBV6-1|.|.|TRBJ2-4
TGTGCCAGCAGCCGAGAGCTAGCCAAAAACATTCAGTACTTC
CASSRELAKNIQYF
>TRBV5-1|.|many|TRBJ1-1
TGCGCCAGCAGTCCGGGGTTAACGAACACTGAAGCTTTCTTT
CASSPGLTNTEAFF
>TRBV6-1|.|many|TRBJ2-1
TGTGCCAGCAGTGAAACATGGATCCGGAAAAACAATGAGCAGTTCTTC
CASSETWIRKNNEQFF